Following are 28 T cell receptor beta chains from one sample sequenced in a study of blood T cell repertoires in COVID-19. The assay was immunoSEQ multiplex PCR, and TCRdb's table has in-frame clones only and misses some. This table holds roughly 250,000 clones, roughly 82% found once. The sequencing sample was made of peripheral blood. The source is a woman aged 80 or older with active or convalescent COVID-19.

The rearrangement joins TRBV2 to TRBJ1-5; TRBD1 might be the D (5 bases). V was trimmed by 5 bases and J by 3 bases, leaving 11 bases between them. Per germline, CDR1 SNHLY and CDR2 FYNNEI. This CDR3 contains 14 residues. CDR3 in amino acids: CASSWGTYNQPQHF. CDR3 bases: TGTGCCAGCAGTTGGGGGACTTACAATCAGCCCCAGCATTTT.

This clone was seen only a few times. The V call is TRBV28, the J call TRBJ1-5; a possible D gene is TRBD1 (6 bases). This CDR3 is 13 amino acids long. Germline V gives CDR1 MDHEN, CDR2 SYDVKM. The V and J ends lost 8 bases and 1 base respectively, with 9 bases between them. CDR3 loop: CASLRGSNQPQHF. The CDR3 bases are TGTGCCAGCCTAAGGGGGAGCAATCAGCCCCAGCATTTT. The full variable domain, with the rest looked up from reference TRBV28 and TRBJ1-5, is DVKVTQSSRYLVKRTGEKVFLECVQDMDHENMFWYRQDPGLGLRLIYFSYDVKMKEKGDIPEGYSVSREKKERFSLILESASTNQTSMYLCASLRGSNQPQHFGDGTRLSIL.

The rearrangement uses TRBV7-9 and TRBJ1-1, with 8 bases lining up with TRBD1. The ends lost 5 bases at V and 3 bases at J; junction bases unmatched: 5. Germline V gene data show CDR1 as SEHNR and CDR2 as FQNEAQ (reference sequence). The CDR3 contains 14 residues. CDR3 region: CASSTQGGYTEAFF. Here the CDR3 DNA reads TGTGCCAGCAGCACACAGGGGGGGTACACTGAAGCTTTCTTT.

The rearrangement joins TRBV30 to TRBJ1-2; the D gene is possibly TRBD1 (6 bases). The CDR3 length is 12 residues. V gave up 0 bases and J gave up 6 bases, with 8 bases separating them. Germline V CDR1 and CDR2: GTSNPN, SVGIG (reference sequence). The CDR3 nucleotides read TGTGCCTGGAGTGTGGGACATAATGGCTACACCTTC. This encodes CAWSVGHNGYTF.

The chain carries TRBV6-5 and TRBJ2-1, with 11 positions matching TRBD2. V was pared by 6 bases and J by 7 bases, with 8 bases of the junction left unmatched. This CDR3 has 15 amino acids. Germline V gene data show CDR1 as MNHEY and CDR2 as SVGAGI. The CDR3 reads CASRTLAGGPNEQFF. The CDR3 DNA is TGTGCCAGCAGGACCCTAGCGGGAGGACCTAATGAGCAGTTCTTC.

This clone has more than one count but fewer than ten. This chain links TRBV2 with TRBJ2-5; TRBD2 agrees at 9 bases. CDR1 and CDR2 from the germline V gene are SNHLY and FYNNEI. This CDR3 comprises 16 residues. With V trimmed by 6 bases and J by 3 bases, 11 bases remained unmatched. CDR3 amino acids: CASRTVRAGGKETQYF. The CDR3 coding sequence is TGTGCCAGCAGGACCGTTCGGGCGGGAGGGAAAGAGACCCAGTACTTC.

The V call is TRBV28, the J call TRBJ1-5; TRBD1 might be the D (5 bases). The ends were cut back, 6 bases at V and 6 bases at J, with 15 bases in the middle. Germline V gene data show CDR1 as MDHEN and CDR2 as SYDVKM. The CDR3 has 14 amino acids. The CDR3, as DNA: TGTGCCAGCAGGGAGGGGACTGAACTTCAGCCCCAGCATTTT. Residues: CASREGTELQPQHF.

The chain carries TRBV7-2 and TRBJ1-6; the D gene is possibly TRBD1 (5 bases). V lost 2 bases and J 8 bases, leaving 16 bases between the germline ends. The CDR3 is made up of 16 amino acids. Germline CDR1 and CDR2: SGHTA and FQGNSA. Written as DNA, the CDR3 is TGTGCCAGCAGCTTATCCCACCCCCTGACAGATTCACCCCTCCACTTT. It specifies CASSLSHPLTDSPLHF. The whole variable domain, remainder taken from reference TRBV7-2 and TRBJ1-6, is GAGVSQSPSNKVTEKGKDVELRCDPISGHTALYWYRQSLGQGLEFLIYFQGNSAPDKSGLPSDRFSAERTGGSVSTLTIQRTQQEDSAVYLCASSLSHPLTDSPLHFGNGTRLTVT.

The rearrangement joins TRBV5-1 to TRBJ1-6; 8 bases match TRBD1. The CDR3 totals 15 residues. The J segment lost 4 bases and the V segment lost 3 bases, leaving 3 bases of the junction unmatched. CDR1 and CDR2 (germline): SGHRS, YFSETQ. DNA of the CDR3: TGCGCCAGCAGCTACACAGGGGGGTATAATTCACCCCTCCACTTT. Residues: CASSYTGGYNSPLHF.

The chain uses TRBV29-1 and TRBJ1-4; D unresolved. Per germline, CDR1 SQVTM and CDR2 ANQGSEA. The V gene lost 7 bases and the J gene lost 13 bases, with 22 bases spanning the gap. The CDR3 has 13 amino acids. The CDR3 DNA is TGCAGCGCCGATGACGTGCGCTACGGAGGACTGTTTTTT. This translates into CSADDVRYGGLFF.

This chain links TRBV18 with TRBJ1-5; TRBD1 might be the D (6 bases). Trimming shortened V by 3 bases and J by 4 bases, and 10 bases separated the two germline ends. Germline CDR1 reads KGHSH; CDR2 reads LQKENI. The CDR3 loop spans 14 amino acids. The CDR3 nucleotides are TGTGCCAGCTCACCTGACAGGACTAATCAGCCCCAGCATTTT. Protein sequence: CASSPDRTNQPQHF.

This chain connects TRBV5-1 to TRBJ2-1; TRBD1 matches 11 bases. CDR3 size: 15 residues. From germline, CDR1 is SGHRS and CDR2 YFSETQ. Trimming at V came to 0 bases and at J to 7 bases, leaving 3 bases not matched to a gene. CDR3 bases: TGCGCCAGCAGCTTGGGGACAGGGGGCGGGAATGAGCAGTTCTTC. It translates to CASSLGTGGGNEQFF.

The rearrangement joins TRBV6-6 to TRBJ1-2; TRBD1 aligns across 7 bases. The junction had 6 bases not matched to a gene; V was cut back by 6 bases and J by 5 bases. Germline CDR1 and CDR2: MNHNY and SVGAGI (reference sequence). This CDR3 is 13 amino acids long. The CDR3 bases are TGTGCCAGCAGCGAGACAGGGAATTATGGCTACACCTTC. Translating gives CASSETGNYGYTF.

The chain combines TRBV5-1 with TRBJ1-2; 10 bases agree with TRBD1. The CDR3 has 14 amino acids. V lost 4 bases to trimming and J lost 6 bases; unmatched junction nucleotides: 6. From germline, CDR1 is SGHRS and CDR2 YFSETQ. The CDR3 sequence: CASSIGQGGHGYTF. The CDR3 nucleotides read TGCGCCAGCAGCATAGGACAGGGGGGACATGGCTACACCTTC.

V gene TRBV5-1 combines with J gene TRBJ1-1; a possible D gene is TRBD1 (5 bases). The CDR3 consists of 14 residues. Germline CDR1 and CDR2: SGHRS and YFSETQ. V lost 7 bases and J lost 0, with 13 bases in between. The CDR3 coding sequence is TGCGCCAGCGACTGGGGGGGAATGAACACTGAAGCTTTCTTT. It is translated as CASDWGGMNTEAFF.

This clone was observed a handful of times. The chain employs TRBV12-3 or TRBV12-4 and TRBJ1-2; D perhaps matches TRBD1 (6 bases). There are 13 residues in the CDR3. The germline V and J ends were trimmed by 6 bases and 7 bases, with 15 bases remaining between them. CDR3 protein: CASSVGGIGGYTF. CDR3 in DNA: TGTGCCAGCAGCGTAGGGGGAATCGGTGGCTACACCTTC.

The gene calls are TRBV11-2 and TRBJ2-7; D is perhaps TRBD2 (7 bases). The CDR3 consists of 16 residues. V lost 2 bases and J 3 bases, leaving 17 bases between the germline ends. Germline CDR1 SGHAT, CDR2 FQNNGV. The CDR3 DNA reads as TGTGCCAGCAGCTTATTTCGGGCGGGGGCTATCTACGAGCAGTACTTC. Translated: CASSLFRAGAIYEQYF.

The chain links TRBV4-1 to TRBJ1-5; 7 nucleotides agree with TRBD1. The CDR3 has 19 residues. Germline lookup yields CDR1 MGHRA and CDR2 YSYEKL. V lost 0 bases to trimming and J lost 4 bases; unmatched junction nucleotides: 15. CDR3 loop: CASSQEAGGTVGVNQPQHF. DNA for the CDR3: TGCGCCAGCAGCCAAGAAGCGGGTGGGACAGTCGGGGTGAATCAGCCCCAGCATTTT.

The chain recombines TRBV3-1 (or the pseudogene TRBV3-2) with TRBJ2-7; 12 bases match TRBD1. Germline-derived CDR1 and CDR2 are LGHDT and YNNKEL (reference sequence). V lost 3 bases, J lost 3 bases, and 6 bases stayed unmatched. There are 16 residues in the CDR3. CDR3 in DNA: TGTGCCAGCAGCCACGCCGGGGACAGGGGGCTCTACGAGCAGTACTTC. Its protein is CASSHAGDRGLYEQYF.

The chain uses TRBV24-1 and TRBJ2-2, with 7 bases that match TRBD1. Per the germline V gene, CDR1 is KGHDR and CDR2 is SFDVKD. The V and J ends lost 9 bases and 4 bases, in that order; junction bases with no gene match: 7. The CDR3 totals 14 residues. Here the CDR3 reads CATQGVLSTGELFF. Written as DNA, the CDR3 is TGTGCCACCCAGGGGGTCTTAAGCACCGGGGAGCTGTTTTTT.

This clone was seen only a few times. The chain recombines TRBV20-1 with TRBJ2-7, with D tentatively TRBD2 (6 bases). V was shortened by 3 bases and J by 4 bases, with 16 bases between the two germline ends. The CDR3 extends over 14 amino acids. Germline V gene data show CDR1 as DFQATT and CDR2 as SNEGSKA (reference sequence). In DNA form, the CDR3 reads TGCAGTGCTAGTCTCGGGGGTTGGGGTTACGAGCAGTACTTC. Its translation: CSASLGGWGYEQYF.

The chain uses TRBV27 and TRBJ2-1; TRBD2 aligns across 11 bases. The length of the CDR3 is 19 residues. V shed 3 bases, J shed 5 bases, and the junction held 15 bases outside the gene matches. Germline V gene data show CDR1 as MNHEY and CDR2 as SMNVEV (reference sequence). CDR3 protein: CASSFGTEIGLAGHNEQFF. The CDR3 DNA sequence: TGTGCCAGCAGTTTTGGCACCGAGATTGGACTAGCGGGTCACAATGAGCAGTTCTTC.

V gene TRBV19 combines with J gene TRBJ1-1, with a weak D call TRBD1 (5 bases). The germline V and J ends were trimmed by 1 base and 5 bases, with 11 bases remaining between them. This CDR3 region has 14 residues. Germline V gene sequence: CDR1 LNHDA, CDR2 SQIVND (reference sequence). Here the CDR3 DNA reads TGTGCCAGTAGTATAGGCGGGGGAAGTACTGAAGCTTTCTTT. Residues: CASSIGGGSTEAFF.

This clone came up once. The genes are TRBV4-1 and TRBJ2-5; 8 bases are a match to TRBD2. The germline gives CDR1 MGHRA, CDR2 YSYEKL. The ends lost 3 bases at V and 2 bases at J; junction bases unmatched: 11. CDR3 length: 17 residues. The CDR3 DNA is TGCGCCAGCAGCCAGTCCCAAACCCGGGGGGGGCAAGAGACCCAGTACTTC. Translation gives CASSQSQTRGGQETQYF.

The J gene is TRBJ1-5, the V gene TRBV28, with D perhaps TRBD1 (5 bases). V gave up 4 bases and J gave up 5 bases, with 9 bases separating them. CDR1 is MDHEN, CDR2 SYDVKM, per germline. The CDR3 loop spans 13 amino acids. CDR3 sequence: CASSWGVDQPQHF. DNA for the CDR3: TGTGCCAGCAGTTGGGGGGTAGATCAGCCCCAGCATTTT.

The V call is TRBV12-3 or TRBV12-4, the J call TRBJ2-5; tentative D call: TRBD1 (6 bases). The CDR3 covers 13 residues. Trimming removed 9 bases at V and 3 bases at J, with 14 bases between. DNA of the CDR3: TGTGCCAGTTCCCCAGGGGTCGAAGAGACCCAGTACTTC. Its protein is CASSPGVEETQYF.

The chain joins TRBV18 to TRBJ2-7; 9 nucleotides align to TRBD1. The CDR3 has 15 amino acids. Losses at the gene ends were 1 base for V and 7 bases for J; bases not matched to a gene: 8. Germline values: CDR1 KGHSH, CDR2 LQKENI. CDR3 sequence reads: CASSPQRTGVDEQYF. The CDR3, as DNA: TGTGCCAGCTCACCACAGCGGACAGGGGTGGATGAGCAGTACTTC. Supplemented by reference TRBV18 and TRBJ2-7, the full variable domain reads NAGVMQNPRHLVRRRGQEARLRCSPMKGHSHVYWYRQLPEEGLKFMVYLQKENIIDESGMPKERFSAEFPKEGPSILRIQQVVRGDSAAYFCASSPQRTGVDEQYFGPGTRLTVT.

The V call is TRBV5-4, the J call TRBJ2-3; D is unresolved. Germline CDR1 SGHNT, CDR2 YYREEE (reference sequence). CDR3 length: 13 amino acids. Trimming shortened V by 5 bases and J by 0 bases, and 7 bases separated the two germline ends. The CDR3 protein is CASRRTSTDTQYF. The CDR3 DNA reads as TGTGCCAGCAGACGTACTAGCACAGATACGCAGTATTTT.